This T cell receptor beta chain was recovered during a study of shared T cell receptors in the human thymus. The CDR3 runs 15 residues. The V segment lost 2 bases and the J segment 8 bases; nucleotides outside the gene matches: 13. CDR1 is SQVTM and CDR2 is ANQGSEA in the germline V gene. TCRdb's table, derived via immunoSEQ multiplex PCR, lists solely in-frame clones and lacks some. The table has approximately 490,000 clones, 75% to 85% seen once. The data were also submitted as part of a second study, on human thymus T cells. From that study: Resections that were taken during corrective heart surgery supplied the thymus tissue. It looked as if thymic and blood repertoires used V and J genes in a biased way.

The V and J genes are TRBV29-1 and TRBJ1-2, with TRBD1 identical over 8 bases. This sequence was found in a boy younger than two with a congenital heart defect. Source material: thymocytes. The CDR3 DNA reads as TGCAGCGTTGAACTACCGGGACAGGTTAAATGGGGCTACACCTTC. Amino acid sequence: CSVELPGQVKWGYTF.